The 22 T cell receptor beta chains below were found in one sample sequenced in a study of blood T cell repertoires in COVID-19 (dated by TCRdb to 2019 to 2021). The library was prepared using the immunoSEQ multiplex PCR assay. In TCRdb, the immuneACCESS table is reduced to in-frame sequences with V and J assigned. These tables do not hold every clone; where another copy was compared, an unresolved V gene accounts for under half, and the others remain unexplained. For this sample the table gives about 150,000 clones, of which around 87% were detected only once. The ten largest make up approximately 3% of the sample. The sequenced sample was peripheral blood. The receptor source for this set is a woman aged 55-70 years with active COVID-19.

This chain connects TRBV10-2 to TRBJ2-7, with a possible D match to TRBD1 (5 bases). This CDR3 has 14 amino acids. Deletions cut 7 bases from V and 1 base from J, with 14 bases between. Germline loops: CDR1 WSHSY, CDR2 SAAADI. The CDR3 DNA reads as TGCGCCAGCATGGGGCAGAAAGCTTCCTACGAGCAGTACTTC. Translated, it gives CASMGQKASYEQYF.

This clone came up once. CDR3 residues: CASSSRQGMNTEAFF. CDR3 sequence (DNA): TGTGCCAGCAGTTCTCGACAGGGTATGAACACTGAAGCTTTCTTT. The V call is TRBV28, the J call TRBJ1-1; 7 positions agree with TRBD1. After removal of 4 bases from V and 0 bases from J, the junction contained 5 bases not matched to a gene. Per germline, CDR1 MDHEN and CDR2 SYDVKM. The CDR3 is 15 amino acids.

The rearrangement links TRBV3-1 (or the pseudogene TRBV3-2) to TRBJ2-5; 10 bases map to TRBD2. Germline CDR1 and CDR2: LGHDT and YNNKEL (reference sequence). The CDR3 consists of 14 residues. V dropped 6 bases and J dropped 3; count of bases not matched to a gene: 4. The CDR3 reads CASRLLAGEETQYF. In DNA form, the CDR3 reads TGTGCCAGCAGACTTCTAGCGGGAGAAGAGACCCAGTACTTC.

In this sample, this clone turned up once. The gene calls are TRBV28 and TRBJ2-7, with D maybe TRBD2 (5 bases). V was shortened by 5 bases and J by 3 bases, with 17 bases between the two germline ends. The V gene's germline CDR1 is MDHEN and CDR2 SYDVKM. CDR3 length equals 15 residues. CDR3 in amino acids: CASSRTRWGVYEQYF. Written as DNA, the CDR3 is TGTGCCAGCAGTCGTACTAGGTGGGGAGTCTACGAGCAGTACTTC.

The rearrangement links TRBV7-8 to TRBJ1-4; a weak D match, TRBD1 (5 bases). Trimming pared 6 bases from V and 5 bases from J, leaving 13 bases between. The CDR3 contains 14 residues. Germline V gene lookup returns CDR1 SGHVS and CDR2 FQNEAQ. Written as DNA, the CDR3 is TGTGCCAGCAGTCCCCACGGGGGAAATGAAAAACTGTTTTTT. It codes for CASSPHGGNEKLFF.

This clone was seen just once. The chain carries TRBV25-1 and TRBJ2-3, with 9 bases matching TRBD2. This CDR3 has 14 amino acids. Germline assignment: CDR1 MGHDK and CDR2 SYGVNS. Germline trimming cut 8 bases from V and 2 bases from J; bases unmatched to any gene: 5. The CDR3 loop is CASFTSGFTDTQYF. The CDR3 nucleotides are TGTGCCAGCTTTACTAGCGGGTTCACAGATACGCAGTATTTT. Full variable domain (rest looked up from reference TRBV25-1 and TRBJ2-3): EADIYQTPRYLVIGTGKKITLECSQTMGHDKMYWYQQDPGMELHLIHYSYGVNSTEKGDLSSESTVSRIRTEHFPLTLESARPSHTSQYLCASFTSGFTDTQYFGPGTRLTVL.

The V and J genes are TRBV7-3 and TRBJ2-1; possibly TRBD2 for D (6 bases). CDR1 and CDR2 from the germline V gene are SGHTA and FQGTGA. The CDR3 length is 16 residues. Trimming stripped 2 bases from V and 4 bases from J, with 15 bases between. CDR3 nucleotide sequence: TGTGCCAGCAGCTTATCCGGCGGGAATAATTACAATGAGCAGTTCTTC. Its protein product is CASSLSGGNNYNEQFF.

The chain is built from TRBV28 and TRBJ2-3; TRBD2 aligns across 7 bases. The CDR3 length is 15 residues. V dropped 4 bases and J dropped 3; count of bases not matched to a gene: 7. Looked up from germline, CDR1 is MDHEN and CDR2 is SYDVKM. The CDR3 DNA follows: TGTGCCAGCAGTTCGGCGGGAGTGGGGACAGATACGCAGTATTTT. This encodes CASSSAGVGTDTQYF. Full variable domain (remainder filled in from reference TRBV28 and TRBJ2-3): DVKVTQSSRYLVKRTGEKVFLECVQDMDHENMFWYRQDPGLGLRLIYFSYDVKMKEKGDIPEGYSVSREKKERFSLILESASTNQTSMYLCASSSAGVGTDTQYFGPGTRLTVL.

This clone was recorded only once. V is TRBV24-1 and J is TRBJ1-5, with a tentative D call TRBD1 (6 bases). Germline CDR1 is KGHDR and CDR2 is SFDVKD. This CDR3 has 16 amino acids. The V end lost 5 bases, the J end lost 0 bases, and 13 bases lay between the germline ends. CDR3: CATSALDRYSNQPQHF. The CDR3 DNA sequence: TGTGCCACCAGTGCCCTCGACAGGTATAGCAATCAGCCCCAGCATTTT.

This chain connects TRBV28 to TRBJ2-1; perhaps TRBD2 as D (5 bases). CDR3 length: 14 residues. Trimming removed 3 bases from V and 8 bases from J, with 14 bases in between. In germline, CDR1 is MDHEN, CDR2 SYDVKM. The CDR3 nucleotides read TGTGCCAGCAGTTTCGGCGTCCTAGCACATGAGCAGTTCTTC. Residues: CASSFGVLAHEQFF. Variable domain in full (rest from reference TRBV28 and TRBJ2-1): DVKVTQSSRYLVKRTGEKVFLECVQDMDHENMFWYRQDPGLGLRLIYFSYDVKMKEKGDIPEGYSVSREKKERFSLILESASTNQTSMYLCASSFGVLAHEQFFGPGTRLTVL.

This clone was counted between two and nine times. The V call is TRBV19, the J call TRBJ2-7, with 7 positions matching TRBD2. The V and J ends lost 5 bases and 2 bases, in that order; junction bases with no gene match: 6. The CDR3 has 14 amino acids. The germline V gene has CDR1 LNHDA and CDR2 SQIVND (reference sequence). The CDR3 nucleotides are TGTGCCAGTAGTTTTTCAGCGGGACCCTACGAGCAGTACTTC. Translation gives CASSFSAGPYEQYF.

J is TRBJ2-7 and V is TRBV7-3; possibly TRBD1 for D (5 bases). The CDR3 has 15 residues. The V end was cut by 2 bases, the J end by 0 bases, with 11 bases between. The germline V gene has CDR1 SGHTA and CDR2 FQGTGA. DNA of the CDR3: TGTGCCAGCAGCTTAGGGGCAGGGCCCTCCTACGAGCAGTACTTC. It translates to CASSLGAGPSYEQYF. The entire variable domain, with the rest obtained from reference TRBV7-3 and TRBJ2-7, is as follows: GAGVSQTPSNKVTEKGKYVELRCDPISGHTALYWYRQSLGQGPEFLIYFQGTGAADDSGLPNDRFFAVRPEGSVSTLKIQRTERGDSAVYLCASSLGAGPSYEQYFGPGTRLTVT.

CDR3 nucleotides: TGCGCCAGCAGCCAAACTACCGGGGCCGGGAGGTTCGAGCAGTACTTC. It specifies CASSQTTGAGRFEQYF. The chain has TRBV4-1 and TRBJ2-7, with TRBD2 matching 7 bases. The V gene's germline CDR1 is MGHRA and CDR2 YSYEKL. After removal of 2 bases from V and 6 bases from J, the junction contained 13 bases not matched to a gene. The CDR3 covers 16 residues.

This chain connects TRBV3-1 (or the pseudogene TRBV3-2) to TRBJ2-1; 15 nucleotides align to TRBD2. The CDR3 sequence is 18 residues long. V gave up 4 bases and J gave up 12 bases; unmatched junction bases: 16. Germline V gives CDR1 LGHDT, CDR2 YNNKEL (reference sequence). The CDR3 loop reads CASSPTAGTSGRWVVQFF. Here the CDR3 DNA reads TGTGCCAGCAGCCCCACGGCCGGGACTAGCGGGAGGTGGGTCGTGCAGTTCTTC.

The chain recombines TRBV30 with TRBJ2-3; TRBD2 agrees at 8 bases. Looked up from germline, CDR1 is GTSNPN and CDR2 is SVGIG (reference sequence). V was clipped by 3 bases and J by 3 bases; unmatched bases: 8. CDR3 length: 15 residues. CDR3 loop: CAWSKTSVWTDTQYF. Written as DNA, the CDR3 is TGTGCCTGGAGCAAGACTAGCGTGTGGACAGATACGCAGTATTTT.

The V gene is TRBV7-2, the J gene TRBJ2-1, with TRBD2 matching over 14 bases. Trimming at V came to 5 bases and at J to 1 base, leaving 7 bases not matched to a gene. Germline V gene lookup returns CDR1 SGHTA and CDR2 FQGNSA. This CDR3 spans 18 amino acids. CDR3 DNA: TGTGCCAGCAGCCCGGGACTAGCGGGAGCGAGATCCTACAATGAGCAGTTCTTC. Amino acids: CASSPGLAGARSYNEQFF.

This chain joins TRBV7-8 and TRBJ1-5, with 10 nucleotides matching TRBD1. Trimming took 5 bases from V and 7 from J; bases not matched to a gene: 23. This CDR3 contains 20 residues. Per germline, CDR1 SGHVS and CDR2 FQNEAQ. CDR3 loop: CASSRLAENPGQGRRQPQHF. Here the CDR3 DNA reads TGTGCCAGCAGCCGTTTAGCAGAAAATCCGGGACAGGGGAGAAGGCAGCCCCAGCATTTT.

This clone was recorded once. The J gene is TRBJ2-1, the V gene TRBV10-3; 11 bases are shared with TRBD2. J was trimmed by 5 bases and V by 3 bases; bases with no gene match: 3. CDR1 and CDR2 from the germline V gene are ENHRY and SYGVKD. CDR3 length: 15 residues. The CDR3 nucleotides read TGTGCCATCAGTGATGTAGCGGGAGGGAACAATGAGCAGTTCTTC. Translated: CAISDVAGGNNEQFF.

The chain joins TRBV18 to TRBJ2-7; no clear D gene. The V gene's germline CDR1 is KGHSH and CDR2 LQKENI. The CDR3 totals 11 residues. Deletions cut 5 bases from V and 5 bases from J, with 7 bases between. The CDR3 DNA sequence: TGTGCCAGCTCATCGTCCCACGAGCAGTACTTC. This translates into CASSSSHEQYF.

The chain couples TRBV28 to TRBJ2-1, with D uncertain. With 5 bases removed from V and 3 bases from J, the gap between germline ends came to 5 bases. Germline V gene sequence: CDR1 MDHEN, CDR2 SYDVKM. This CDR3 is built from 12 residues. The CDR3 DNA follows: TGTGCCAGCAGTATTAACTACAATGAGCAGTTCTTC. Protein sequence: CASSINYNEQFF.

CDR3 nucleotides: TGTGCCAGCAGCCCGGGACTCCCCGCAGATACGCAGTATTTT. Protein product: CASSPGLPADTQYF. V and J are TRBV28 and TRBJ2-3, with TRBD2 as a possible D gene (6 bases). The germline V and J ends were trimmed by 6 bases and 4 bases, with 14 bases remaining between them. The germline gives CDR1 MDHEN, CDR2 SYDVKM. There are 14 residues in the CDR3.

Here the CDR3 reads CASSLANSPLHF. In DNA form, the CDR3 reads TGTGCCAGCAGTTTGGCTAATTCACCCCTCCACTTT. The chain links TRBV12-3 or TRBV12-4 to TRBJ1-6; no definite D call. V was shortened by 3 bases and J by 6 bases, with 3 bases between the two germline ends. This CDR3 has 12 amino acids.